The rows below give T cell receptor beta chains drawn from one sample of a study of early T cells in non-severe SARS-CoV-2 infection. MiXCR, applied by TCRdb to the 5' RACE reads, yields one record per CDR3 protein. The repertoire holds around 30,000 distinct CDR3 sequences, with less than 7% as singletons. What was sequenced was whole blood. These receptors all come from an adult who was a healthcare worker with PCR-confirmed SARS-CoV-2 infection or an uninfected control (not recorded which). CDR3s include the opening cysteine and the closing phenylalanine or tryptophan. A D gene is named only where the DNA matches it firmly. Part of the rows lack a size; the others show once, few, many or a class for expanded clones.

cdr3_nt: TGTGCCAGCAGCTTGATACAGGGGGGAAACTACGAGCAGTACTTC
cdr3_aa: CASSLIQGGNYEQYF
d_call: TRBD1
v_call: TRBV7-9
j_call: TRBJ2-7
clone_size: -

cdr3_nt: TGCGCCAGCAGCTTTCAGACTAGCGGCTCTAGCACAGATACGCAGTATTTT
cdr3_aa: CASSFQTSGSSTDTQYF
d_call: TRBD2
v_call: TRBV5-1
j_call: TRBJ2-3
clone_size: few

cdr3_nt: TGTGCCAGCAGCTCGGGACTAGCGGGGTACCATACGCAGTATTTT
cdr3_aa: CASSSGLAGYHTQYF
d_call: TRBD2
v_call: TRBV11-2
j_call: TRBJ2-3
clone_size: many

cdr3_nt: TGCAGTGCTAGTCCAGGGACAGGGGATGACACTGAAGCTTTCTTT
cdr3_aa: CSASPGTGDDTEAFF
d_call: TRBD1
v_call: TRBV20-1
j_call: TRBJ1-1
clone_size: few

cdr3_nt: TGTGCCAGCAGCTTCGGCGGGAACCTCCTCCACTACAATGAGCAGTTCTTC
cdr3_aa: CASSFGGNLLHYNEQFF
d_call: -
v_call: TRBV7-9
j_call: TRBJ2-1
clone_size: many

cdr3_nt: TGTGCCAGCAGCGTAGGGGGTAGCTTCGTCGATACGCAGTATTTT
cdr3_aa: CASSVGGSFVDTQYF
d_call: -
v_call: TRBV9
j_call: TRBJ2-3
clone_size: few

cdr3_nt: TGTGCCATCAGTGAGACACCTACAGGTTTGAACACTGAAGCTTTCTTT
cdr3_aa: CAISETPTGLNTEAFF
d_call: -
v_call: TRBV10-3
j_call: TRBJ1-1
clone_size: many

cdr3_nt: TGTGCCAGCAGCTTAGAGCCGAACACCGGGGAGCTGTTTTTT
cdr3_aa: CASSLEPNTGELFF
d_call: -
v_call: TRBV11-2
j_call: TRBJ2-2
clone_size: many

cdr3_nt: TGTGCCATCAGAGGGGGGGACACAGATACGCAGTATTTT
cdr3_aa: CAIRGGDTDTQYF
d_call: -
v_call: TRBV10-3
j_call: TRBJ2-3
clone_size: many

cdr3_nt: TGCGCCAGCAGCGTCTCACTAGCGGCCTACGAGCAGTACTTC
cdr3_aa: CASSVSLAAYEQYF
d_call: TRBD2
v_call: TRBV5-1
j_call: TRBJ2-7
clone_size: many

cdr3_nt: TGTGCCAGCAGCTTGGAGGCCCCGGCCAGCACAGATACGCAGTATTTT
cdr3_aa: CASSLEAPASTDTQYF
d_call: -
v_call: TRBV2
j_call: TRBJ2-3
clone_size: few

cdr3_nt: TGTGCCAGCAGGGACAGAGGGAATAGCAATCAGCCCCAGCATTTT
cdr3_aa: CASRDRGNSNQPQHF
d_call: -
v_call: TRBV6-1
j_call: TRBJ1-5
clone_size: many

cdr3_nt: TGCGCCAGCAGCAGAGCGGGAGAAGTGAATGAGCAGTTCTTC
cdr3_aa: CASSRAGEVNEQFF
d_call: TRBD2
v_call: TRBV4-1
j_call: TRBJ2-1
clone_size: few

cdr3_nt: TGCGCCAGCAGCCAAGATCAGGGTTGGGCCTACGAGCAGTACTTC
cdr3_aa: CASSQDQGWAYEQYF
d_call: -
v_call: TRBV4-3
j_call: TRBJ2-7
clone_size: few

cdr3_nt: TGTGCCAGCAGCTTGACTAGCGGATACAATGAGCAGTTCTTC
cdr3_aa: CASSLTSGYNEQFF
d_call: TRBD2
v_call: TRBV5-5
j_call: TRBJ2-1
clone_size: -

cdr3_nt: TGTGCCAGCAGCTACTCACTCCCAGATACGCAGTATTTT
cdr3_aa: CASSYSLPDTQYF
d_call: -
v_call: TRBV7-8
j_call: TRBJ2-3
clone_size: -

cdr3_nt: TGTGCCAGCAGCCTGAGGGGGGATGGCTACACCTTC
cdr3_aa: CASSLRGDGYTF
d_call: -
v_call: TRBV5-6
j_call: TRBJ1-2
clone_size: many

cdr3_nt: TGTGCCAGCAGCTTGAGGGGGGTTAACTATGGCTACACCTTC
cdr3_aa: CASSLRGVNYGYTF
d_call: -
v_call: TRBV5-6
j_call: TRBJ1-2
clone_size: few

cdr3_nt: TGTGCCACCGCGGTTGCCCCCGCCCCGACCGGGGAGCTGTTTTTT
cdr3_aa: CATAVAPAPTGELFF
d_call: -
v_call: TRBV10-3
j_call: TRBJ2-2
clone_size: few

cdr3_nt: TGTGCCAGCAGCCCGGACAGGGTCGAATCACCCCTCCACTTT
cdr3_aa: CASSPDRVESPLHF
d_call: TRBD1
v_call: TRBV12-3/TRBV12-4
j_call: TRBJ1-6
clone_size: -

cdr3_nt: TGTGCCAGCAGCGTTGGTCCGAGCTCCTATAATTCACCCCTCCACTTT
cdr3_aa: CASSVGPSSYNSPLHF
d_call: -
v_call: TRBV9
j_call: TRBJ1-6
clone_size: -

cdr3_nt: TGCAGTGCTAGAGTGCAGTCGGGCGTAGAGACCCAGTACTTC
cdr3_aa: CSARVQSGVETQYF
d_call: -
v_call: TRBV20-1
j_call: TRBJ2-5
clone_size: many

cdr3_nt: TGTGCCAGCAGCTTCGGCGGGGTCTACACCGGGGAGCTGTTTTTT
cdr3_aa: CASSFGGVYTGELFF
d_call: -
v_call: TRBV5-4
j_call: TRBJ2-2
clone_size: -

cdr3_nt: TGTGCCAGCAGTGACCCCCCAGCGGGAGAGTTTGAGCAGTTCTTC
cdr3_aa: CASSDPPAGEFEQFF
d_call: TRBD2
v_call: TRBV6-6
j_call: TRBJ2-1
clone_size: many

cdr3_nt: TGCGCCAGCAGCTTGGCCGGTAGGGCTACGGGATCGGATACGCAGTATTTT
cdr3_aa: CASSLAGRATGSDTQYF
d_call: -
v_call: TRBV5-1
j_call: TRBJ2-3
clone_size: few

cdr3_nt: TGCGCCAGCAGCTTGGTTGGGACGGTGAATGGCTACACCTTC
cdr3_aa: CASSLVGTVNGYTF
d_call: -
v_call: TRBV5-1
j_call: TRBJ1-2
clone_size: many

cdr3_nt: TGCGCCAGCAGCCAAGATCGAGGCCTAGCGGGAGGTTCTCGTACAGATACGCAGTATTTT
cdr3_aa: CASSQDRGLAGGSRTDTQYF
d_call: TRBD2
v_call: TRBV4-1
j_call: TRBJ2-3
clone_size: few

cdr3_nt: TGTGCCAGCAGCCAGTACAATCAGCCCCAGCATTTT
cdr3_aa: CASSQYNQPQHF
d_call: -
v_call: TRBV7-9
j_call: TRBJ1-5
clone_size: once

cdr3_nt: TGTGCCAGCAGTCCCCGGACTAGCGGGAGTACGGATGAGCAGTTCTTC
cdr3_aa: CASSPRTSGSTDEQFF
d_call: TRBD2
v_call: TRBV27
j_call: TRBJ2-1
clone_size: many

cdr3_nt: TGTGCCAGCAGTTTGGACAGCCGGCTTGGAAACACCATATATTTT
cdr3_aa: CASSLDSRLGNTIYF
d_call: -
v_call: TRBV12-3/TRBV12-4
j_call: TRBJ1-3
clone_size: many

cdr3_nt: TGTGCCAGCACCGCCGTTGGGGCAGATACGCAGTATTTT
cdr3_aa: CASTAVGADTQYF
d_call: -
v_call: TRBV9
j_call: TRBJ2-3
clone_size: many

cdr3_nt: TGCAGTGCTAGAGTTAGGGGTGCCAAAAACATTCAGTACTTC
cdr3_aa: CSARVRGAKNIQYF
d_call: -
v_call: TRBV20-1
j_call: TRBJ2-4
clone_size: many

cdr3_nt: TGCAGTGCTAGAGCAAACACTGAAGCTTTCTTT
cdr3_aa: CSARANTEAFF
d_call: -
v_call: TRBV20-1
j_call: TRBJ1-1
clone_size: -

cdr3_nt: TGTGCCAGCAGCTTAGGGGGGACACTAAGCGGCGAGCAGTACTTC
cdr3_aa: CASSLGGTLSGEQYF
d_call: -
v_call: TRBV7-2
j_call: TRBJ2-7
clone_size: many

cdr3_nt: TGTGCCAGCAGCTCCGGCTCCACCTCTGGGGCCAACGTCCTGACTTTC
cdr3_aa: CASSSGSTSGANVLTF
d_call: -
v_call: TRBV7-9
j_call: TRBJ2-6
clone_size: many

cdr3_nt: TGCAGTGCTCCGGGACTGGGGGGCACTGAAGCTTTCTTT
cdr3_aa: CSAPGLGGTEAFF
d_call: -
v_call: TRBV20-1
j_call: TRBJ1-1
clone_size: -

cdr3_nt: TGTGCCAGTAGTACCCCGCTAGCGGGGAGCGTTGGTGGGGCCAACGTCCTGACTTTC
cdr3_aa: CASSTPLAGSVGGANVLTF
d_call: TRBD2
v_call: TRBV19
j_call: TRBJ2-6
clone_size: -

cdr3_nt: TGTGCCAGCAGCGTAGCCCAAAGCGACACTGAAGCTTTCTTT
cdr3_aa: CASSVAQSDTEAFF
d_call: -
v_call: TRBV9
j_call: TRBJ1-1
clone_size: -

cdr3_nt: TGTGCCAGCAGTGATTCCCGGAGGGATACGCAGTATTTT
cdr3_aa: CASSDSRRDTQYF
d_call: -
v_call: TRBV28
j_call: TRBJ2-3
clone_size: many

cdr3_nt: TGTGCCAGCAGCTCAGGGGTTCGGAACACCATATATTTT
cdr3_aa: CASSSGVRNTIYF
d_call: -
v_call: TRBV7-9
j_call: TRBJ1-3
clone_size: -

cdr3_nt: TGCGCCAGCAGCCAAGCTTCCGGGACGCAAGAGACCCAGTACTTC
cdr3_aa: CASSQASGTQETQYF
d_call: -
v_call: TRBV4-1
j_call: TRBJ2-5
clone_size: many

cdr3_nt: TGCGCCAGCACCGGGGGAGGGGGCGAGACCCAGTACTTC
cdr3_aa: CASTGGGGETQYF
d_call: -
v_call: TRBV10-2
j_call: TRBJ2-5
clone_size: many

cdr3_nt: TGTGCCAGCAGCTTAGTGCCGGGGGCCTACAATGAGCAGTTCTTC
cdr3_aa: CASSLVPGAYNEQFF
d_call: -
v_call: TRBV11-3
j_call: TRBJ2-1
clone_size: few

cdr3_nt: TGTGCCACCAGCTCCCTGACTAGCGGGAGAATATCTACGCAGTATTTT
cdr3_aa: CATSSLTSGRISTQYF
d_call: TRBD2
v_call: TRBV15
j_call: TRBJ2-3
clone_size: -

cdr3_nt: TGTGCCAGCAGCTTAGAGCGGGGATTAACCTACGAGCAGTACTTC
cdr3_aa: CASSLERGLTYEQYF
d_call: -
v_call: TRBV11-2
j_call: TRBJ2-7
clone_size: many

cdr3_nt: TGTGCCAGCGTTTTTGGTGAGCAGTTCTTC
cdr3_aa: CASVFGEQFF
d_call: -
v_call: TRBV18
j_call: TRBJ2-1
clone_size: many

cdr3_nt: TGTGCCAGCTCACTAGCGGGAGCATCCGTGGAGACCCAGTACTTC
cdr3_aa: CASSLAGASVETQYF
d_call: TRBD2
v_call: TRBV18
j_call: TRBJ2-5
clone_size: few

cdr3_nt: TGTGCCAGCAGTTTAAGACCCAGGGTGAGACCACCCGGGGAGCTGTTTTTT
cdr3_aa: CASSLRPRVRPPGELFF
d_call: -
v_call: TRBV27
j_call: TRBJ2-2
clone_size: many

cdr3_nt: TGCAGCGCGGGACTAGCGGCCCGTGAGCAGTTCTTC
cdr3_aa: CSAGLAAREQFF
d_call: TRBD2
v_call: TRBV20-1
j_call: TRBJ2-1
clone_size: many

cdr3_nt: TGCAGTGCTAATAATCCCCAAGGGTCAACTAATGAAAAACTGTTTTTT
cdr3_aa: CSANNPQGSTNEKLFF
d_call: -
v_call: TRBV20-1
j_call: TRBJ1-4
clone_size: many

cdr3_nt: TGTGCCAGCAGCTTAGATGGCAGACAAGAGACCCAGTACTTC
cdr3_aa: CASSLDGRQETQYF
d_call: -
v_call: TRBV7-2
j_call: TRBJ2-5
clone_size: many